One and the same sample provided the 13 T cell receptor beta chains below, sequenced in a study of post-analysis software for immune sequencing data. Findings and limits, study-wide: The five TRBV segments detected at higher frequency in patients than in controls included TRBV5-6, TRBV5-1 and TRBV20-1.

These TCRs' antigens remain unknown. Libraries were made from TCR beta cDNA, and they carried unique molecular identifiers. MiXCR, run by TCRdb on the PCR reads, gives a single entry per CDR3 protein. The sample consists of hundreds of thousands of distinct CDR3 sequences, around 64% of them appearing once. Input material: blood. The source of these receptors is a girl aged 2 to 10 with multiple sclerosis.

The chain carries TRBV20-1 and TRBJ2-5, with TRBD1 identical over 7 bases. Germline lookup yields CDR1 DFQATT and CDR2 SNEGSKA (reference sequence). J lost 5 bases, V lost 2 bases, and 11 bases had no gene match. There are 15 residues in the CDR3. CDR3 protein: CSARPNDRVTETQYF. The CDR3, as DNA: TGCAGTGCTAGACCTAATGACAGGGTGACCGAGACCCAGTACTTC.

The V gene is TRBV30, the J gene TRBJ2-1; 7 bases fit TRBD2. Germline trimming cut 0 bases from V and 13 bases from J; bases unmatched to any gene: 6. CDR3 length: 12 amino acids. Germline lookup yields CDR1 GTSNPN and CDR2 SVGIG (reference sequence). CDR3 sequence reads: CAWSVFEREQFF. The CDR3 nucleotides are TGTGCCTGGAGTGTTTTCGAGCGGGAACAGTTCTTC.

In this sample, this clonotype turned up a few times. V is TRBV9 and J is TRBJ2-3; D unresolved. This CDR3 has 13 residues. Germline CDR1 SGDLS, CDR2 YYNGEE. Trimming pared 7 bases from V and 0 bases from J, leaving 9 bases between. Here the CDR3 reads CASCYFSTDTQYF. The CDR3 DNA sequence: TGTGCCAGCTGTTACTTTAGCACAGATACGCAGTATTTT.

The V gene is TRBV6-6, the J gene TRBJ2-1; D may correspond to TRBD1 or TRBD2 (5 bases each). The end of the DNA fits TRBJ2-7 better, so the J call may be wrong. The CDR3 sequence is 16 residues long. Germline V gene sequence: CDR1 MNHNY, CDR2 SVGAGI (reference sequence). The CDR3 DNA is TGTGCCAGCAGTTACTCCCAGGGAGTGGGTTACAATGAGCAGTACTTC. This translates into CASSYSQGVGYNEQYF.

The rearrangement uses TRBV20-1 and TRBJ2-7; D not certain. This CDR3 contains 15 residues. Looked up from germline, CDR1 is DFQATT and CDR2 is SNEGSKA (reference sequence). V was shortened by 6 bases and J by 3 bases, with 21 bases between the two germline ends. As DNA, the CDR3 is TGCAGTGCCAGTGACCTAGTAGGGCCTAACTACGAGCAGTACTTC. It codes for CSASDLVGPNYEQYF.

This clonotype showed up just once. V is TRBV12-3 or TRBV12-4 and J is TRBJ1-5; D not resolved. This CDR3 spans 15 amino acids. V lost 6 bases to trimming and J lost 0 bases, with 12 bases between them. CDR3 coding DNA: TGTGCCAGCAGGGCCGGAGGCCATAGCAATCAGCCCCAGCATTTT. This encodes CASRAGGHSNQPQHF.

The chain joins TRBV10-2 to TRBJ2-7; possible D gene TRBD2, 6 bases. CDR3 size: 13 residues. Germline CDR1 reads WSHSY; CDR2 reads SAAADI. Trimming took 6 bases from V and 4 from J, leaving 13 bases between them. The CDR3 bases are TGCGCCAGCAGCGGGGGACTTCTATACGAGCAGTACTTC. Amino acid sequence: CASSGGLLYEQYF.

The chain carries TRBV29-1 and TRBJ1-2, with D hard to call. This CDR3 is built from 11 residues. Deletions cut 4 bases from V and 6 bases from J, with 9 bases between. CDR1 and CDR2 (germline): SQVTM, ANQGSEA. The CDR3 DNA reads TGCAGCGTTGTGTTTGGGGATGGCTACACCTTC. Residues: CSVVFGDGYTF.

The chain carries TRBV5-1 and TRBJ2-1; 10 bases match TRBD2. Germline V CDR1 and CDR2: SGHRS, YFSETQ. This CDR3 comprises 15 residues. With V trimmed by 5 bases and J by 8 bases, 10 bases remained unmatched. CDR3 in DNA: TGCGCCAGCAGATTCTCTAGCGGGAGATCCGATGAGCAGTTCTTC. Its translation: CASRFSSGRSDEQFF.

The chain uses TRBV6-2 or TRBV6-3 and TRBJ2-1, with 9 bases identical to TRBD1. V lost 6 bases to trimming and J lost 4 bases; unmatched junction nucleotides: 7. Germline loops: CDR1 MNHEY, CDR2 SVGEGT. The CDR3 has 15 residues. The DNA of the CDR3 is TGTGCCAGCAGCGCGGACAGGGGTATTTACAATGAGCAGTTCTTC. Amino acid sequence: CASSADRGIYNEQFF.

This chain uses TRBV6-2 or TRBV6-3 with TRBJ1-5; 7 bases match TRBD1. Losses at the gene ends were 2 bases for V and 0 bases for J; bases not matched to a gene: 10. The CDR3 spans 18 residues. Germline V gives CDR1 MNHEY, CDR2 SVGEGT. This CDR3 is CASSYRTGNTYSNQPQHF. Written as DNA, the CDR3 is TGTGCCAGCAGTTACCGGACAGGTAATACCTATAGCAATCAGCCCCAGCATTTT.

This clonotype was recorded only once. The V and J genes are TRBV5-6 and TRBJ2-3, with TRBD2 as a possible D gene (7 bases). CDR1 is SGHDT and CDR2 is YYEEEE in the germline V gene. V was cut by 4 bases and J by 6 bases, with 24 bases left in between. CDR3 length: 17 residues. The chain's CDR3 is CASSEGGTTPHIDTQYF. CDR3 sequence (DNA): TGTGCCAGCAGCGAGGGGGGGACTACCCCCCACATCGATACGCAGTATTTT.

V usage is TRBV7-2 and J usage is TRBJ2-7; TRBD2 might be the D (5 bases). The CDR3 covers 14 residues. V lost 1 base and J lost 2, with 9 bases in between. Germline values: CDR1 SGHTA, CDR2 FQGNSA. The CDR3 sequence: CASSLVVGAYEQYF. CDR3 nucleotides: TGTGCCAGCAGCTTAGTCGTGGGAGCCTACGAGCAGTACTTC.